This TCR beta chain was observed in a study of immune heterogeneity within non-small cell lung tumors. Study observations and caveats: Individual patients mostly differed in their high-frequency T-cell receptor beta clonotypes. Recurrence of identical dominant CDR3 beta clonotypes was observed across tumor sites within a patient, alongside site-unique high-frequency clones.

TCR beta CDR3 regions came from multiplex PCR with 32 forward V and 13 reverse J primers. A single record per CDR3 protein comes from TCRdb applying MiXCR to the multiplex PCR reads. Counted here are some 14,000 distinct CDR3 sequences, over 25% occurring once; the ten biggest clones make up less than 4.5%. This CDR3 region has 16 residues. Losses at the gene ends were 0 bases for V and 3 bases for J; bases not matched to a gene: 4. Germline V gives CDR1 MGHRA, CDR2 YSYEKL. There are a few counts of this clonotype. Its antigen is as yet unknown. Template came from bulk tumor genomic DNA, at roughly 600 ng per sample. Collection of several biopsies per primary tumor, spaced far apart, took place during surgery. Curative surgery was undertaken by patients, who had untreated, newly diagnosed non-small cell lung cancer.

The source is a man aged 40-49 years with non-small cell lung cancer. J is TRBJ2-1 and V is TRBV4-1; the match to TRBD2 covers 8 bases. The sample was lung tumor tissue. This CDR3 is CASSQDVSGGYNEQFF. In nucleotides, the CDR3 is TGCGCCAGCAGCCAAGATGTGAGCGGGGGCTACAATGAGCAGTTCTTC.